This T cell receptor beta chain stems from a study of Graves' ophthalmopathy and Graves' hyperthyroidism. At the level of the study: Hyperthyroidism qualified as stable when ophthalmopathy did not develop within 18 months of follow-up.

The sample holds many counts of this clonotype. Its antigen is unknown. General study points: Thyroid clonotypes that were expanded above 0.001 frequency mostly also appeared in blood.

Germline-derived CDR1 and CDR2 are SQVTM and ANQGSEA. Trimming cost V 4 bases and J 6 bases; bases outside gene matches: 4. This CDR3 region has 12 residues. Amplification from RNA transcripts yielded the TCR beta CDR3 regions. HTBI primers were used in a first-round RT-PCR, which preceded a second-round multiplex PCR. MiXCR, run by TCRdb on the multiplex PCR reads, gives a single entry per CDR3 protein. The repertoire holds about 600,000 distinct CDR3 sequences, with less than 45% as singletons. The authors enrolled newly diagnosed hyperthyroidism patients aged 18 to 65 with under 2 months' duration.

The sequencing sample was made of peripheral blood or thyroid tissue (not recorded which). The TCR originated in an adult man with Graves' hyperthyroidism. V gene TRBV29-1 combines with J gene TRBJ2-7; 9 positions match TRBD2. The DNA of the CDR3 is TGCAGCGTTGCCGGGACTAGCCCCGAGCAGTACTTC. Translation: CSVAGTSPEQYF.